A selection of T cell receptor beta chains follows, all from one sample in a study of shared clonotypes between healthy human individuals. TCRdb's copy holds only in-frame clones and misses some; the assay was immunoSEQ multiplex PCR. In the table there are 2 million to 2.5 million clones, 85% to 95% of which are singletons. The sequencing input was naive CD4+ T cells sorted from blood. Source of these receptors: a man aged 18 to 30 in good health. Each CDR3 is given with its conserved first and last residue. A D gene is named only where the DNA matches it firmly. Rows may omit the clone size; those that give it use once, few, many or a size class.

cdr3_aa: CASSNPAQPQHF; cdr3_nt: TGTGCCAGCAGTAACCCCGCCCAGCCCCAGCATTTT; d_call: .; v_call: TRBV6-5; clone_size: .; cdr3_length: 12; j_call: TRBJ1-5
cdr3_aa: CASSLVDLGRGETQYF; cdr3_nt: TGTGCCAGCAGCTTGGTTGACCTCGGGAGAGGAGAGACCCAGTACTTC; d_call: .; v_call: TRBV5-4; clone_size: .; cdr3_length: 16; j_call: TRBJ2-5
cdr3_aa: CASSLAEGPYEQYF; cdr3_nt: TGCGCCAGCAGCTTGGCCGAGGGCCCCTACGAGCAGTACTTC; d_call: .; v_call: TRBV5-1; clone_size: .; cdr3_length: 14; j_call: TRBJ2-7
cdr3_aa: CASSFQLEAFF; cdr3_nt: TGTGCCAGCAGTTTCCAGCTTGAAGCTTTCTTT; d_call: .; v_call: TRBV28; clone_size: .; cdr3_length: 11; j_call: TRBJ1-1
cdr3_aa: CASSLGSHPSTDTQYF; cdr3_nt: TGTGCCAGCAGCTTAGGCAGCCACCCGAGCACAGATACGCAGTATTTT; d_call: .; v_call: TRBV11-2; clone_size: .; cdr3_length: 16; j_call: TRBJ2-3
cdr3_aa: CASSDSGFSSYNSPLHF; cdr3_nt: TGCGCCAGCAGTGATTCAGGTTTTAGCTCCTATAATTCACCCCTCCACTTT; d_call: .; v_call: TRBV10-2; clone_size: .; cdr3_length: 17; j_call: TRBJ1-6
cdr3_aa: CASSLEGQNSPLHF; cdr3_nt: TGCGCCAGCAGCTTGGAGGGACAGAATTCACCCCTCCACTTT; d_call: TRBD1; v_call: TRBV5-1; clone_size: .; cdr3_length: 14; j_call: TRBJ1-6
cdr3_aa: CASSPGQGQSGELFF; cdr3_nt: TGTGCCAGTAGTCCCGGACAGGGACAGAGCGGGGAGCTGTTTTTT; d_call: TRBD1; v_call: TRBV19; clone_size: .; cdr3_length: 15; j_call: TRBJ2-2
cdr3_aa: CASRPPPSGGPTDTQYF; cdr3_nt: TGCGCCAGCAGGCCCCCACCTAGCGGGGGGCCCACAGATACGCAGTATTTT; d_call: TRBD2; v_call: TRBV23-1; clone_size: .; cdr3_length: 17; j_call: TRBJ2-3
cdr3_aa: CASSLWIGQVAPYEQYF; cdr3_nt: TGTGCCAGCAGTTTATGGATAGGCCAGGTCGCACCCTACGAGCAGTACTTC; d_call: .; v_call: TRBV28; clone_size: .; cdr3_length: 17; j_call: TRBJ2-7
cdr3_aa: CASSENPVGETQYF; cdr3_nt: TGTGCCAGCAGTGAAAATCCGGTGGGGGAGACCCAGTACTTC; d_call: .; v_call: TRBV2; clone_size: .; cdr3_length: 14; j_call: TRBJ2-5
cdr3_aa: CASSPYRTSGGAGEQFF; cdr3_nt: TGTGCCAGCAGTCCTTATCGGACTAGCGGGGGGGCGGGAGAGCAGTTCTTC; d_call: TRBD2; v_call: TRBV2; clone_size: .; cdr3_length: 17; j_call: TRBJ2-1
cdr3_aa: CASSVMGGRGSGNEQFF; cdr3_nt: TGTGCCAGCAGTGTCATGGGGGGGAGGGGATCGGGCAATGAGCAGTTCTTC; d_call: TRBD2; v_call: TRBV6-1; clone_size: .; cdr3_length: 17; j_call: TRBJ2-1
cdr3_aa: CASSSQGGDYGYTF; cdr3_nt: TGTGCCAGCAGCTCACAGGGCGGGGACTATGGCTACACCTTC; d_call: .; v_call: TRBV7-9; clone_size: .; cdr3_length: 14; j_call: TRBJ1-2
cdr3_aa: CASSFGEGNQPQHF; cdr3_nt: TGTGCCAGCAGTTTCGGGGAGGGCAATCAGCCCCAGCATTTT; d_call: .; v_call: TRBV27; clone_size: many; cdr3_length: 14; j_call: TRBJ1-5
cdr3_aa: CASRDSLKGYGYTF; cdr3_nt: TGTGCCAGCAGGGACAGTCTCAAAGGCTATGGCTACACCTTC; d_call: .; v_call: TRBV6-6; clone_size: .; cdr3_length: 14; j_call: TRBJ1-2
cdr3_aa: CASQDFRANYGYTF; cdr3_nt: TGTGCCAGCCAAGACTTTCGGGCTAACTATGGCTACACCTTC; d_call: .; v_call: TRBV10-3; clone_size: .; cdr3_length: 14; j_call: TRBJ1-2
cdr3_aa: CASGIDSYYTEAFF; cdr3_nt: TGCGCCAGCGGAATCGACAGCTATTACACTGAAGCTTTCTTT; d_call: .; v_call: TRBV5-1; clone_size: .; cdr3_length: 14; j_call: TRBJ1-1
cdr3_aa: CASRFDSTGADTQYF; cdr3_nt: TGTGCCAGCAGGTTCGACAGCACAGGGGCAGATACGCAGTATTTT; d_call: TRBD1; v_call: TRBV2; clone_size: .; cdr3_length: 15; j_call: TRBJ2-3
cdr3_aa: CASSSRNSPLHF; cdr3_nt: TGTGCCAGCAGTTCCCGTAATTCACCCCTCCACTTT; d_call: .; v_call: TRBV28; clone_size: .; cdr3_length: 12; j_call: TRBJ1-6
cdr3_aa: CATSRDPTGGETQYF; cdr3_nt: TGTGCCACCAGCAGAGATCCGACAGGTGGAGAGACCCAGTACTTC; d_call: .; v_call: TRBV15; clone_size: .; cdr3_length: 15; j_call: TRBJ2-5
cdr3_aa: CASSRQGADYGYTF; cdr3_nt: TGTGCCAGCAGTAGACAGGGGGCAGACTATGGCTACACCTTC; d_call: TRBD1; v_call: TRBV7-9; clone_size: .; cdr3_length: 14; j_call: TRBJ1-2
cdr3_aa: CASSHLATSGGTQYF; cdr3_nt: TGTGCCAGCAGCCACCTAGCGACTAGCGGGGGGACGCAGTATTTT; d_call: TRBD2; v_call: TRBV14; clone_size: .; cdr3_length: 15; j_call: TRBJ2-3
cdr3_aa: CASCLAGKSDTQYF; cdr3_nt: TGTGCCAGCTGCCTAGCGGGGAAGTCAGATACGCAGTATTTT; d_call: TRBD2; v_call: TRBV28; clone_size: .; cdr3_length: 14; j_call: TRBJ2-3
cdr3_aa: CASRTGTGAYEQYF; cdr3_nt: TGTGCCAGCAGGACCGGGACAGGGGCCTACGAGCAGTACTTC; d_call: TRBD1; v_call: TRBV6-5; clone_size: .; cdr3_length: 14; j_call: TRBJ2-7
cdr3_aa: CASSKGRGETQYF; cdr3_nt: TGTGCCAGCAGCAAAGGGCGGGGCGAGACCCAGTACTTC; d_call: .; v_call: TRBV21-1; clone_size: .; cdr3_length: 13; j_call: TRBJ2-5
cdr3_aa: CASSIDRLPTGELFF; cdr3_nt: TGTGCCAGCAGTATCGACAGACTGCCCACCGGGGAGCTGTTTTTT; d_call: .; v_call: TRBV6-1; clone_size: .; cdr3_length: 15; j_call: TRBJ2-2
cdr3_aa: CASSPERVNTEAFF; cdr3_nt: TGTGCCAGCTCACCAGAACGGGTGAACACTGAAGCTTTCTTT; d_call: .; v_call: TRBV18; clone_size: .; cdr3_length: 14; j_call: TRBJ1-1
cdr3_aa: CSVGQGATYEQYF; cdr3_nt: TGCAGCGTGGGACAGGGGGCGACCTACGAGCAGTACTTC; d_call: TRBD1; v_call: TRBV29-1; clone_size: .; cdr3_length: 13; j_call: TRBJ2-7
cdr3_aa: CASSLNRGVNEQFF; cdr3_nt: TGTGCCAGCAGCTTAAATCGGGGGGTAAATGAGCAGTTCTTC; d_call: TRBD2; v_call: TRBV11-2; clone_size: .; cdr3_length: 14; j_call: TRBJ2-1
cdr3_aa: CASSPLTGVNEKLFF; cdr3_nt: TGTGCCAGCTCACCTCTGACAGGGGTTAATGAAAAACTGTTTTTT; d_call: TRBD1; v_call: TRBV18; clone_size: .; cdr3_length: 15; j_call: TRBJ1-4
cdr3_aa: CASSPPVQSSYNEQFF; cdr3_nt: TGTGCCAGCTCACCACCCGTACAGAGCTCCTACAATGAGCAGTTCTTC; d_call: .; v_call: TRBV18; clone_size: .; cdr3_length: 16; j_call: TRBJ2-1
cdr3_aa: CASSKGTGDAFF; cdr3_nt: TGTGCCAGTAGTAAAGGGACAGGGGACGCTTTCTTT; d_call: TRBD1; v_call: TRBV19; clone_size: .; cdr3_length: 12; j_call: TRBJ1-1
cdr3_aa: CASSTRQEGYTF; cdr3_nt: TGTGCCAGCAGCACAAGACAGGAGGGCTACACCTTC; d_call: .; v_call: TRBV5-4; clone_size: .; cdr3_length: 12; j_call: TRBJ1-2
cdr3_aa: CASSLSTGSYEQYF; cdr3_nt: TGTGCCAGCAGCCTCTCGACAGGATCCTACGAGCAGTACTTC; d_call: .; v_call: TRBV7-2; clone_size: .; cdr3_length: 14; j_call: TRBJ2-7
cdr3_aa: CASSLGAASYNEQFF; cdr3_nt: TGCGCCAGCAGCTTGGGCGCAGCCTCCTACAATGAGCAGTTCTTC; d_call: .; v_call: TRBV5-1; clone_size: once; cdr3_length: 15; j_call: TRBJ2-1
cdr3_aa: CASSQGGADNQPQHF; cdr3_nt: TGCGCCAGCAGCCAAGGGGGCGCGGATAATCAGCCCCAGCATTTT; d_call: .; v_call: TRBV4-1; clone_size: once; cdr3_length: 15; j_call: TRBJ1-5